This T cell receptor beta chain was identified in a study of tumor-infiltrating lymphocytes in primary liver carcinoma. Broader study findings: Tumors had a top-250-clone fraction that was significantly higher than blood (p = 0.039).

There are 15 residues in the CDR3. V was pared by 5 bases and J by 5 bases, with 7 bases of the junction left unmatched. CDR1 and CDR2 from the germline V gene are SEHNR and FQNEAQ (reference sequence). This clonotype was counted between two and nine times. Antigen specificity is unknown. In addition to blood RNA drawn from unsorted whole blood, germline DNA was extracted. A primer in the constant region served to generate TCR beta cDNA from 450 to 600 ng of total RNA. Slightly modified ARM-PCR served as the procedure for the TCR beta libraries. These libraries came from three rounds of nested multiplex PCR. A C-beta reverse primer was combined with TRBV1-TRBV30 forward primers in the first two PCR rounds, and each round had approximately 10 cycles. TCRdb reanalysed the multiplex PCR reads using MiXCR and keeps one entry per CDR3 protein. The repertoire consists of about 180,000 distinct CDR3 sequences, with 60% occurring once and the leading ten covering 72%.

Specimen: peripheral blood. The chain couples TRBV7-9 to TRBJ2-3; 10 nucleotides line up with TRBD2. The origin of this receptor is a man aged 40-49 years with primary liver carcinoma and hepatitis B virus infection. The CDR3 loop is CASSRSLAGEDTQYF. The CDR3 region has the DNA TGTGCCAGCAGCCGTTCGCTAGCGGGAGAAGATACGCAGTATTTT.